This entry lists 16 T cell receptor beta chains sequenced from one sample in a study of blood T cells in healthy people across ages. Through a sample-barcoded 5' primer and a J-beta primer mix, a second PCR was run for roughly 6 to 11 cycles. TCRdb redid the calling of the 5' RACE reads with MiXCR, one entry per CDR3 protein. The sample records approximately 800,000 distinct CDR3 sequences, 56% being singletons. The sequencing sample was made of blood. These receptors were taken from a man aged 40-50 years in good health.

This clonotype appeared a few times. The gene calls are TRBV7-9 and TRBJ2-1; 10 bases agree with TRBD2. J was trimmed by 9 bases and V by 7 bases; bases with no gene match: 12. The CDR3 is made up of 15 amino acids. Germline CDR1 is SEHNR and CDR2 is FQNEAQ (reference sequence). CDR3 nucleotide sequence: TGTGCCAGCACCCCCAGAGCGGGGGGGCTAGGTGAGCAGTTCTTC. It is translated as CASTPRAGGLGEQFF. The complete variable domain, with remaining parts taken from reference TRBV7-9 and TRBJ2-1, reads DTGVSQNPRHKITKRGQNVTFRCDPISEHNRLYWYRQTLGQGPEFLTYFQNEAQLEKSRLLSDRFSAERPKGSFSTLEIQRTEQGDSAMYLCASTPRAGGLGEQFFGPGTRLTVL.

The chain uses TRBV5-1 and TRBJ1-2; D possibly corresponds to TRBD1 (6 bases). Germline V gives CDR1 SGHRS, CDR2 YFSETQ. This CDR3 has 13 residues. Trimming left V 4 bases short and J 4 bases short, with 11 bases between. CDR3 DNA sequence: TGCGCCAGCAGCCCGGAACAGGGCTATGGCTACACCTTC. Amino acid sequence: CASSPEQGYGYTF.

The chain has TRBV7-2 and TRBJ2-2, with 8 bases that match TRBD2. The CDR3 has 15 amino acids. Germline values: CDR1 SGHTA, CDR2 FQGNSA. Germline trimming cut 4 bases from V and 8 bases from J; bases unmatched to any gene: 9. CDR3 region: CASSSGTRGGGELFF. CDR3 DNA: TGTGCCAGCAGCTCAGGGACGCGCGGGGGGGGGGAGCTGTTTTTT.

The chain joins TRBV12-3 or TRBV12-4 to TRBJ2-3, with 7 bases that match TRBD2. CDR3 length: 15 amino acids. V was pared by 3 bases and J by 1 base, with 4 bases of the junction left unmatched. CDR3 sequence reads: CASSLQRDGTDTQYF. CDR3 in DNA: TGTGCCAGCAGTTTGCAGCGGGACGGCACAGATACGCAGTATTTT.

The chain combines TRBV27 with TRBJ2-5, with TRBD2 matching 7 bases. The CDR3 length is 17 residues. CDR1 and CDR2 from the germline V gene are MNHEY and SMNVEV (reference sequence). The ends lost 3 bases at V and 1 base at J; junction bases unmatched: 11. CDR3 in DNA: TGTGCCAGCAGTTTGACGGGGGGTACTCTAACCCAAGAGACCCAGTACTTC. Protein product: CASSLTGGTLTQETQYF.

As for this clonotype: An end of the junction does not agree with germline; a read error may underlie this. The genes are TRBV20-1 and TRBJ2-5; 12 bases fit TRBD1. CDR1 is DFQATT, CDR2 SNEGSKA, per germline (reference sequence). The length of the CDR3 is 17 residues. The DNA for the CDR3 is TGCAGTACTAGAGACCAAGGGACAGGGGGCGGTCGGGAGACCCAGTACTTC. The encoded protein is CSTRDQGTGGGRETQYF.

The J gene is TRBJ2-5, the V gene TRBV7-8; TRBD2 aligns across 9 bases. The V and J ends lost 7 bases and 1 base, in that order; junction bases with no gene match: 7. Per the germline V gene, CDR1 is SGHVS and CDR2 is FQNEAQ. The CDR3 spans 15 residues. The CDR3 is CASTLTSGIQETQYF. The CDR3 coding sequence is TGTGCCAGCACCCTGACTAGCGGAATCCAAGAGACCCAGTACTTC.

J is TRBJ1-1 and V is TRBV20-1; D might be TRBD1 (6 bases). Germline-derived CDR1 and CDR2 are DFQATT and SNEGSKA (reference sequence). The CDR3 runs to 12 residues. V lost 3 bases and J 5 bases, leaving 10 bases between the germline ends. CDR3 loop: CSASQGSTEAFF. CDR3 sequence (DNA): TGCAGTGCTAGTCAGGGGTCTACTGAAGCTTTCTTT.

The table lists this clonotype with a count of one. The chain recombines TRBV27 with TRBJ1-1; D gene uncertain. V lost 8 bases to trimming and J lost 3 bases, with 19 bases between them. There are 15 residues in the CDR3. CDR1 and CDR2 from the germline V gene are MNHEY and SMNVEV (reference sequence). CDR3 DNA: TGTGCCAGCCAAGAGGAGGGTCCCCCGGACACTGAAGCTTTCTTT. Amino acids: CASQEEGPPDTEAFF.

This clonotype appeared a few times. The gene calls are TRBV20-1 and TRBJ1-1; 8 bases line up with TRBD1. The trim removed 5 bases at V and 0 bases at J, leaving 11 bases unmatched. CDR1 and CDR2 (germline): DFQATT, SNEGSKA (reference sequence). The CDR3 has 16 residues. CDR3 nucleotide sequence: TGCAGTGCTGTAACCGGGACAGGCACCATGAACACTGAAGCTTTCTTT. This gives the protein CSAVTGTGTMNTEAFF.

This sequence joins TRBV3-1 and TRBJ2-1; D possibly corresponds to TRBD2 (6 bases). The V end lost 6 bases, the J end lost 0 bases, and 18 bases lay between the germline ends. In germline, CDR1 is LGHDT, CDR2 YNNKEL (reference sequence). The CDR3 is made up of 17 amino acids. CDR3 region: CASRSRGTQYSYNEQFF. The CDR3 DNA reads TGTGCCAGCAGATCCCGGGGGACTCAATACTCCTACAATGAGCAGTTCTTC.

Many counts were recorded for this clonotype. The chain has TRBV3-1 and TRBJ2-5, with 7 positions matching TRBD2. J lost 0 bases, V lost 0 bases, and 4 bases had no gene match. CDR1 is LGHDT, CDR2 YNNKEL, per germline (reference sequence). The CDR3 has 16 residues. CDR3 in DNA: TGTGCCAGCAGCCAAGATTTGCGGGGGAACCAAGAGACCCAGTACTTC. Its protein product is CASSQDLRGNQETQYF.

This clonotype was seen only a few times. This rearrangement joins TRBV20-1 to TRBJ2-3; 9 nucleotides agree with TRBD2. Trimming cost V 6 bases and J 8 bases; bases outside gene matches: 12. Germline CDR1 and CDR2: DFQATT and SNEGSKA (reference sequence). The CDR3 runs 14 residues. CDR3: CSANIAGDPGTQYF. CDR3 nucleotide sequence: TGCAGTGCCAACATAGCGGGAGATCCGGGTACGCAGTATTTT.

CDR3: CASSYGTASQFF. The DNA of the CDR3 is TGTGCCAGCAGTTACGGCACGGCATCGCAGTTCTTC. The V call is TRBV12-3 or TRBV12-4, the J call TRBJ2-1; D gene ambiguous. The V and J ends lost 4 bases and 12 bases respectively, with 13 bases between them. The CDR3 is 12 residues long.

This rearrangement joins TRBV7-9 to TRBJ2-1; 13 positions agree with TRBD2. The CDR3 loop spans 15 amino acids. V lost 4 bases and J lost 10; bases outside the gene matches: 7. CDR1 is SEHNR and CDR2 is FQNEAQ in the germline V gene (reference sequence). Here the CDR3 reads CASSYTSGRAGEQFF. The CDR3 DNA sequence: TGTGCCAGCAGCTATACTAGCGGGAGGGCCGGGGAGCAGTTCTTC.

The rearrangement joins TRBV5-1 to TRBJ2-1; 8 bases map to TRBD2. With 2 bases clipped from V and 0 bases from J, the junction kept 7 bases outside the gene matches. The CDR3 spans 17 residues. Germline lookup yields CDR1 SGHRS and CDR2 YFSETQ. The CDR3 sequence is CASSFQRAGVSYNEQFF. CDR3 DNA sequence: TGCGCCAGCAGCTTCCAAAGAGCGGGAGTCTCCTACAATGAGCAGTTCTTC.